This TCR beta chain emerged from a study of blood T cell repertoires in COVID-19. Study overall: Some COVID-19 samples were acute and others convalescent; all came from the United States, Italy and Spain.

In the study's own analysis: Amplification from reference gene primers served as the basis for estimated nucleated cell counts. TCRdb keeps only in-frame clones here, not all; method: immunoSEQ multiplex PCR. The DNA was the basis for D and trimming; V, J and clone size are from that table. The table has some 130,000 clones, around 87% seen once. Germline V gene lookup returns CDR1 DFQATT and CDR2 SNEGSKA (reference sequence). The V gene lost 3 bases and the J gene lost 3 bases, with 12 bases spanning the gap. The CDR3 totals 14 residues. The gene calls are TRBV20-1 and TRBJ2-1, with a possible D match to TRBD2 (6 bases). The TCR comes from a woman aged 55-69 years with acute or convalescent COVID-19. Sequencing input: peripheral blood. The CDR3 DNA sequence: TGCAGTGCTAGTGTCGCGGGACTCTACAATGAGCAGTTCTTC. Amino acid sequence: CSASVAGLYNEQFF.